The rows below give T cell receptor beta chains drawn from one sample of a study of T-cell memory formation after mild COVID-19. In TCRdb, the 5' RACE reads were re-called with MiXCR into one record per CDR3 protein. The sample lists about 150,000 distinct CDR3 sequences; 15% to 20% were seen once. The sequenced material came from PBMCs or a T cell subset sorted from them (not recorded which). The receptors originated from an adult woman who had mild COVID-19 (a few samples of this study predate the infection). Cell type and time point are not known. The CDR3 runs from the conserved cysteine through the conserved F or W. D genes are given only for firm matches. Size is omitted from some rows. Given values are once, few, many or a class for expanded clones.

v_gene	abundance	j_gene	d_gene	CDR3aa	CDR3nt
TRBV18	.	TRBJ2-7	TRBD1	CASSLTPGQSSYEQYF	TGTGCCAGCTCACTTACACCGGGACAGAGCTCCTACGAGCAGTACTTC
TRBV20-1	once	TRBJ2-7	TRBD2	CSAILAGGRYEQYF	TGCAGTGCCATACTAGCGGGAGGGCGCTACGAGCAGTACTTC
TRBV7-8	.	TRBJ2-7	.	CASSPRQRSSYEQYF	TGTGCCAGCAGCCCCAGACAGCGTAGCTCCTACGAGCAGTACTTC
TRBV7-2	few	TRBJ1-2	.	CASSIRFGGYTF	TGTGCCAGCAGCATTCGGTTTGGGGGCTACACCTTC
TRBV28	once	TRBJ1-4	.	CASSPQGGGTNEKLFF	TGTGCCAGCAGTCCACAGGGAGGGGGGACTAATGAAAAACTGTTTTTT
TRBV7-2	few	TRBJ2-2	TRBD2	CASSLRLAGAGTGELFF	TGTGCCAGCAGCTTAAGGCTAGCGGGCGCAGGTACCGGGGAGCTGTTTTTT
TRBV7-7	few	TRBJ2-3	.	CASSTGRTDTQYF	TGTGCCAGCAGCACGGGAAGGACAGATACGCAGTATTTT
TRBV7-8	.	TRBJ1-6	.	CASSLEGDRLNSPLHF	TGTGCCAGCAGCTTAGAAGGTGACAGATTAAATTCACCCCTCCACTTT
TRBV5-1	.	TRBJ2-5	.	CASSLNAQETQYF	TGCGCCAGCAGCTTGAACGCCCAAGAGACCCAGTACTTC
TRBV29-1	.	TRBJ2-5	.	CSVEVLQGWTQETQYF	TGCAGCGTTGAAGTATTACAGGGATGGACTCAAGAGACCCAGTACTTC
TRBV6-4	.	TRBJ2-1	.	CASSDSAGSYNEQFF	TGTGCCAGCAGTGACTCTGCGGGATCGTACAATGAGCAGTTCTTC
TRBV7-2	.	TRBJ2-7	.	CASSLEGSPRMSEQYF	TGTGCCAGCAGCTTAGAAGGGAGCCCCCGGATGAGTGAGCAGTACTTC
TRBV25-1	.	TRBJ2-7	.	CASKTESYEQYF	TGTGCCAGCAAAACAGAATCCTACGAGCAGTACTTC
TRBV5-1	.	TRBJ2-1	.	CASSLAGLGNEQFF	TGCGCCAGCAGCTTGGCCGGCCTTGGCAATGAGCAGTTCTTC
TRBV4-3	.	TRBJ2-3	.	CASSHPANTDTQYF	TGCGCCAGCAGCCACCCAGCTAACACAGATACGCAGTATTTT
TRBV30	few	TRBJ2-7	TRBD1	CAWSVGGTGGYEQYF	TGTGCCTGGAGTGTAGGCGGGACAGGGGGCTACGAGCAGTACTTC
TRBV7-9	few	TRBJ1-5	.	CASSLDLGDSNQPQHF	TGTGCCAGCAGCTTAGATTTGGGGGATAGCAATCAGCCCCAGCATTTT
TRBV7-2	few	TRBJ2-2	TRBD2	CASSPTGGSTGELFF	TGTGCCAGCAGCCCCACGGGGGGGAGCACCGGGGAGCTGTTTTTT
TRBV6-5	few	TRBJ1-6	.	CASSYSGDYNSPLHF	TGTGCCAGCAGTTACTCCGGCGATTATAATTCACCCCTCCACTTT
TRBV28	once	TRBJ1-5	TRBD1	CASRTGYSNQPQHF	TGTGCCAGCCGGACAGGTTATAGCAATCAGCCCCAGCATTTT
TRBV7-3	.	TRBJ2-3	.	CASRKTGLRDTQYF	TGTGCCAGCAGAAAAACAGGGCTCAGGGATACGCAGTATTTT
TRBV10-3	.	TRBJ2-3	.	CAISERDGVTDTQYF	TGTGCCATCAGTGAGAGGGATGGGGTCACAGATACGCAGTATTTT